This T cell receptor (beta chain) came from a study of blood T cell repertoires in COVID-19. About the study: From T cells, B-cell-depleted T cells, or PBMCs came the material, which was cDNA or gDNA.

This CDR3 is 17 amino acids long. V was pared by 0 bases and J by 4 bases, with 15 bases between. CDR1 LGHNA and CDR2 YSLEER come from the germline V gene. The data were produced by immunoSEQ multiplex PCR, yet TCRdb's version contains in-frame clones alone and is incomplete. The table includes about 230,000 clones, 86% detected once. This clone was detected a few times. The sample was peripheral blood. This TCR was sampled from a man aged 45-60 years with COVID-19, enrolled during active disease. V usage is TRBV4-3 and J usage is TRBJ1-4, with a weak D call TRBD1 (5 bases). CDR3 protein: CASSQDSRGGGNEKLFF. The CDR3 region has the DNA TGCGCCAGCAGCCAAGATAGTCGTGGGGGGGGTAATGAAAAACTGTTTTTT.